The clone carrying this T cell receptor beta chain was seen a single time. The antigen is undetermined. These data belong to a study of response to subunit inactivated influenza vaccine. Overall study findings and caveats: Researchers suggested that each seasonal influenza vaccination recruits few new T cells.

A single record per CDR3 protein comes from TCRdb applying MiXCR to the RT-PCR reads. This table holds some 500,000 distinct CDR3 sequences, approximately 15% found once. Trimming pared 5 bases from V and 2 bases from J, leaving 16 bases between. There are 16 residues in the CDR3. In germline, CDR1 is SEHNR, CDR2 FQNEAQ (reference sequence). This sample comprised CD4+ T cells sorted from PBMCs, obtained roughly 24 months after vaccination. The source is a man between 50 and 75 years old who received an inactivated influenza vaccine. V is TRBV7-9 and J is TRBJ2-4; maybe TRBD2 (5 bases). DNA for the CDR3: TGTGCCAGCAGCCCACCTTTGGGGAGCCCCAAAAACATTCAGTACTTC. This sequence encodes CASSPPLGSPKNIQYF.